This T cell receptor beta chain was captured by sequencing in a study of naive and memory T cell subsets. Findings and caveats of the study: No ground truth validated the naive and memory repertoire findings. Possibly reflecting memory cells re-expressing CD45RA, a few larger clonotypes occurred in naive repertoires, especially CD8.

Concerning this clonotype itself: Its antigen is unknown.

The CDR3 consists of 15 residues. Germline V gives CDR1 LGHNA, CDR2 YSLEER. V was cut by 1 base and J by 0 bases, with 10 bases left in between. Two oligonucleotides, mixed equimolar, formed the beta constant-region primer covering TRBC1 and TRBC2. Ligation attached a single-stranded oligonucleotide with a 12-nucleotide UMI and the SP2 primer to the cDNA 3' end. TCRdb passed the UMI-ligation and nested PCR reads through MiXCR, listing each CDR3 protein once. This table has 140,000 to 150,000 distinct CDR3 sequences, over 15% appearing once. From the second PCR step, alpha and beta chains were amplified apart.

The J gene is TRBJ2-7, the V gene TRBV4-3, with unresolved D. The specimen sequenced was naive CD4+ T cells from blood. The receptor was isolated from a human donor in good health. The CDR3 DNA follows: TGCGCCAGCAGCCAAGCACAACCCAGCTCCTACGAGCAGTACTTC. Translation gives CASSQAQPSSYEQYF.